These T cell receptor beta chains were read from a single sample in a study of blood T cells in healthy people across ages. Using its own MiXCR run on the 5' RACE reads, TCRdb lists one record per CDR3 protein. The data show some 760,000 distinct CDR3 sequences, with approximately 25% seen just once and approximately 3.7% held by the top ten. The same data also contributed to another study, on T cells of mothers and their children.

The source material was blood. The origin of the receptors is a boy aged 5-17 years in good health. The CDR3 runs from the conserved cysteine through the conserved F or W. The D gene is left open where the match is weak. Rows may omit the clone size; those that give it use once, few, many or a size class.

J gene: TRBJ2-5; clone size: few; V gene: TRBV29-1; D gene: TRBD2; CDR3 DNA: TGCAGCGTTGGAAGGGGGACTAGCGGGAGGTGGGAGACCCAGTACTTC; CDR3 protein: CSVGRGTSGRWETQYF
J gene: TRBJ2-7; clone size: -; V gene: TRBV20-1; D gene: TRBD2; CDR3 DNA: TGCAGTGCTGACGCGGGGGGCTACGAGCAGTACTTC; CDR3 protein: CSADAGGYEQYF
J gene: TRBJ2-6; clone size: few; V gene: TRBV11-2; D gene: TRBD2; CDR3 DNA: TGTGCCAGCAGCTCCCGGGACAGGGCTTTCACTAGCGGGGGGGCTGGGGCCAACGTCCTGACTTTC; CDR3 protein: CASSSRDRAFTSGGAGANVLTF
J gene: TRBJ1-1; clone size: few; V gene: TRBV18; D gene: TRBD1; CDR3 DNA: TGTGCCAGCTCACCACTCCTCGGACAGGGGGCGGGAGTGACTGAAGCTTTCTTT; CDR3 protein: CASSPLLGQGAGVTEAFF
J gene: TRBJ2-1; clone size: -; V gene: TRBV5-1; D gene: -; CDR3 DNA: TGCGCCAGCAGCTTGGTGTTGGGTGAGCAGTTCTTC; CDR3 protein: CASSLVLGEQFF
J gene: TRBJ2-1; clone size: -; V gene: TRBV7-2; D gene: -; CDR3 DNA: TGTGCCAGCGGGGGATACAACAATGAGCAGTTCTTC; CDR3 protein: CASGGYNNEQFF
J gene: TRBJ2-1; clone size: -; V gene: TRBV4-3; D gene: -; CDR3 DNA: TGCGCCAGCAGCCAAGAGTTTGGGGGAGGTGTCTACAATGAGCAGTTCTTC; CDR3 protein: CASSQEFGGGVYNEQFF
J gene: TRBJ1-3; clone size: -; V gene: TRBV7-9; D gene: -; CDR3 DNA: TGTGCCAGCAGCCACTCGGAGCCTCGCAACACCATATATTTT; CDR3 protein: CASSHSEPRNTIYF
J gene: TRBJ2-7; clone size: -; V gene: TRBV28; D gene: TRBD1; CDR3 DNA: TGTGCCAGCAGCTACGACAGGGGAGGTCAGTACTTC; CDR3 protein: CASSYDRGGQYF
J gene: TRBJ2-2; clone size: -; V gene: TRBV7-9; D gene: -; CDR3 DNA: TGTGCCAGCAGCTTAGTTAGCGGCACCGGGGAGCTGTTTTTT; CDR3 protein: CASSLVSGTGELFF
J gene: TRBJ2-7; clone size: few; V gene: TRBV14; D gene: -; CDR3 DNA: TGTGCCAGCAGCCAATTGCAAGTAAGCTCCTACGAGCAGTACTTC; CDR3 protein: CASSQLQVSSYEQYF
J gene: TRBJ2-7; clone size: -; V gene: TRBV20-1; D gene: TRBD2; CDR3 DNA: TGCAGTGCTAGCGCTTGGGGGACTAGTGGGACCTACGAGCAGTACTTC; CDR3 protein: CSASAWGTSGTYEQYF
J gene: TRBJ2-5; clone size: -; V gene: TRBV7-2; D gene: -; CDR3 DNA: TGTGCCAGCAAGGACAGCCGTCAAGAGACCCAGTACTTC; CDR3 protein: CASKDSRQETQYF
J gene: TRBJ2-1; clone size: -; V gene: TRBV6-5; D gene: -; CDR3 DNA: TGTGCCAGCAGTTTCGGGGCCTCCTACAATGAGCAGTTCTTC; CDR3 protein: CASSFGASYNEQFF
J gene: TRBJ2-7; clone size: once; V gene: TRBV29-1; D gene: TRBD2; CDR3 DNA: TGCAGCGGCGGGACTAGCGGGAGCTACGAGCGGTACTTC; CDR3 protein: CSGGTSGSYERYF
J gene: TRBJ2-7; clone size: few; V gene: TRBV7-9; D gene: -; CDR3 DNA: TGTGCCAGCAGCTCATTCGAGTGGGGATCCTACGAGCAGTACTTC; CDR3 protein: CASSSFEWGSYEQYF
J gene: TRBJ1-4; clone size: few; V gene: TRBV5-5; D gene: TRBD1; CDR3 DNA: TGTGCCAGCAGCAAGACAGGGGGCTTTGAAAAACTGTTTTTT; CDR3 protein: CASSKTGGFEKLFF
J gene: TRBJ1-2; clone size: -; V gene: TRBV28; D gene: -; CDR3 DNA: TGTGCCAGCAGGAACAGGGTTGTTGGCTACACCTTC; CDR3 protein: CASRNRVVGYTF
J gene: TRBJ2-5; clone size: -; V gene: TRBV5-5; D gene: -; CDR3 DNA: TGTGCCAGCAGCATAGGGACAAGCCTTTCAAGAGAAACCCAGTACTTC; CDR3 protein: CASSIGTSLSRETQYF
J gene: TRBJ2-7; clone size: -; V gene: TRBV10-3; D gene: -; CDR3 DNA: TGTGCCATCAGCGAGAACCCAAGCGAGCAGTACTTC; CDR3 protein: CAISENPSEQYF
J gene: TRBJ2-5; clone size: few; V gene: TRBV21-1; D gene: -; CDR3 DNA: TGTGCCAGCAGCAACCCAGGGGTAAGGGAGACCCAGTACTTC; CDR3 protein: CASSNPGVRETQYF
J gene: TRBJ2-6; clone size: -; V gene: TRBV5-1; D gene: -; CDR3 DNA: TGCGCCAGCAGCGCAAGGGGGGGGGTCTCTGGGGCCAACGTCCTGACTTTC; CDR3 protein: CASSARGGVSGANVLTF
J gene: TRBJ2-5; clone size: few; V gene: TRBV18; D gene: TRBD2; CDR3 DNA: TGTGCCAGCTCACCGGGGACTAGCGGGCCCCCCCAAGAGACCCAGTACTTC; CDR3 protein: CASSPGTSGPPQETQYF
J gene: TRBJ2-1; clone size: few; V gene: TRBV7-3; D gene: TRBD2; CDR3 DNA: TGTGCCAGCAGCGCGTTAGCGGGACTCTACAATGAGCAGTTCTTC; CDR3 protein: CASSALAGLYNEQFF
J gene: TRBJ2-1; clone size: few; V gene: TRBV28; D gene: TRBD2; CDR3 DNA: TGTGCCAGCAGACCGGGACTAGGGTTGGATGAGCAGTTCTTC; CDR3 protein: CASRPGLGLDEQFF
J gene: TRBJ2-5; clone size: -; V gene: TRBV14; D gene: TRBD2; CDR3 DNA: TGTGCCAGCAGCCATGGACTAGACCGGTTCTTC; CDR3 protein: CASSHGLDRFF
J gene: TRBJ2-3; clone size: -; V gene: TRBV7-8; D gene: -; CDR3 DNA: TGTGCCAGCAGCTTATCGTCGGCGGGACCAGATACGCAGTATTTT; CDR3 protein: CASSLSSAGPDTQYF
J gene: TRBJ2-5; clone size: -; V gene: TRBV2; D gene: -; CDR3 DNA: TGTGCCAGCAGTGAAGAAGCGGCGGCGGAGACCCAGTACTTC; CDR3 protein: CASSEEAAAETQYF
J gene: TRBJ1-1; clone size: -; V gene: TRBV12-3/TRBV12-4; D gene: -; CDR3 DNA: TGTGCCAGCAGTTTTATGACAGACGAAGCTTTCTTT; CDR3 protein: CASSFMTDEAFF
J gene: TRBJ2-5; clone size: few; V gene: TRBV5-1; D gene: TRBD1; CDR3 DNA: TGCGCCAGCAGCAACGACAGGGGCCAAGAGACCCAGTACTTC; CDR3 protein: CASSNDRGQETQYF
J gene: TRBJ2-7; clone size: once; V gene: TRBV20-1; D gene: TRBD2; CDR3 DNA: TGCAGTGCTAGTAGCCCCGGGGGGGGCCGCGAGCAGTACTTC; CDR3 protein: CSASSPGGGREQYF
J gene: TRBJ2-1; clone size: -; V gene: TRBV5-6; D gene: -; CDR3 DNA: TGTGCCAGCAGCTTGGAATTAGGGGCAGGGACCTACAATGAGCAGTTCTTC; CDR3 protein: CASSLELGAGTYNEQFF
J gene: TRBJ1-5; clone size: -; V gene: TRBV15; D gene: -; CDR3 DNA: TGTGCCACCTCCGTAGGGTCGGGCAATCAGCCCCAGCATTTT; CDR3 protein: CATSVGSGNQPQHF
J gene: TRBJ2-2; clone size: many; V gene: TRBV29-1; D gene: -; CDR3 DNA: TGCAGCGTTGAACCGGAGAGCGGGGAGCTGTTTTTT; CDR3 protein: CSVEPESGELFF
J gene: TRBJ2-7; clone size: once; V gene: TRBV7-9; D gene: TRBD1; CDR3 DNA: TGTGCCAGCAGCCCGGACAGGGAGATCTACGAGCAGTACTTC; CDR3 protein: CASSPDREIYEQYF
J gene: TRBJ2-2; clone size: -; V gene: TRBV20-1; D gene: TRBD2; CDR3 DNA: TGCAGTGCTAGGGCCCGGGGACTAGACACCACCGGGGAGCTGTTTTTT; CDR3 protein: CSARARGLDTTGELFF
J gene: TRBJ2-1; clone size: -; V gene: TRBV7-8; D gene: -; CDR3 DNA: TGTGCCAGCAGATGGAGTGGGAAGTACAATGAGCAGTTCTTC; CDR3 protein: CASRWSGKYNEQFF
J gene: TRBJ2-1; clone size: -; V gene: TRBV24-1; D gene: TRBD2; CDR3 DNA: TGTGCCACCAGTGAAGATGACGCCGGGACTAGCCGAGCCTGGGAGCAGTTCTTC; CDR3 protein: CATSEDDAGTSRAWEQFF
J gene: TRBJ2-7; clone size: few; V gene: TRBV27; D gene: -; CDR3 DNA: TGTGCCAGCAGTTTCACGGGGTACTACGAGCAGTACTTC; CDR3 protein: CASSFTGYYEQYF
J gene: TRBJ1-4; clone size: -; V gene: TRBV12-3/TRBV12-4; D gene: -; CDR3 DNA: TGTGCCAGCAGCCAAACAGGGTATTATGAAAAACTGTTTTTT; CDR3 protein: CASSQTGYYEKLFF
J gene: TRBJ1-6; clone size: many; V gene: TRBV10-3; D gene: -; CDR3 DNA: TGTGCCATCAGTGAGTCTCGTTCACCCCTCCACTTT; CDR3 protein: CAISESRSPLHF
J gene: TRBJ2-5; clone size: -; V gene: TRBV11-3; D gene: TRBD1; CDR3 DNA: TGTGCCAGCACCCCTAACAGGGGGTCATCAGAGACCCAGTACTTC; CDR3 protein: CASTPNRGSSETQYF